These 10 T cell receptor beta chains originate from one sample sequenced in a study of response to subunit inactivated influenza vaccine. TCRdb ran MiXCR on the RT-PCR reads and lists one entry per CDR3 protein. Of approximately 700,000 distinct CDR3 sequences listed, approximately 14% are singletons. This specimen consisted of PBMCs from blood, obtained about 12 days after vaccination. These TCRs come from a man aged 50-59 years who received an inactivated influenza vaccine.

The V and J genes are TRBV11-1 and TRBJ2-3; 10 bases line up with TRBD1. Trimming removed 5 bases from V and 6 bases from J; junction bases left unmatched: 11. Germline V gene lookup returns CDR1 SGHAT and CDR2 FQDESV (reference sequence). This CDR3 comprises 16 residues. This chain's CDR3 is CASSHSPGQGWDTQYF. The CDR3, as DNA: TGTGCCAGCAGCCACTCTCCGGGACAGGGGTGGGATACGCAGTATTTT. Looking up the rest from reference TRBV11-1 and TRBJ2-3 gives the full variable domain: EAEVAQSPRYKITEKSQAVAFWCDPISGHATLYWYRQILGQGPELLVQFQDESVVDDSQLPKDRFSAERLKGVDSTLKIQPAELGDSAMYLCASSHSPGQGWDTQYFGPGTRLTVL.

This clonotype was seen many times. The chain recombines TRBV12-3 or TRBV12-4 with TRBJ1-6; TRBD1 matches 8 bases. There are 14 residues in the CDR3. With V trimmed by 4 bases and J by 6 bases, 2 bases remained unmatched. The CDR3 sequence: CASSYDRGNSPLHF. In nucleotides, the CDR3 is TGTGCCAGCAGTTACGACAGGGGTAATTCACCCCTCCACTTT.

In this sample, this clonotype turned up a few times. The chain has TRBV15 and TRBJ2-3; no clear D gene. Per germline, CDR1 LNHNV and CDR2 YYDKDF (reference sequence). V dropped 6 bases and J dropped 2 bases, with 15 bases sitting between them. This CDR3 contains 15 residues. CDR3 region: CATRRSHSFTDTQYF. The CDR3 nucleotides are TGTGCCACCAGAAGAAGTCACTCTTTCACAGATACGCAGTATTTT.

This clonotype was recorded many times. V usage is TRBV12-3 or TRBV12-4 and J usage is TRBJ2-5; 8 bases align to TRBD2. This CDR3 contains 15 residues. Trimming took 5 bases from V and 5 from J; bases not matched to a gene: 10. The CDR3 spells CASSTGTSGGETQYF. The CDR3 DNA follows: TGTGCCAGCAGTACCGGGACTAGTGGAGGGGAGACCCAGTACTTC.

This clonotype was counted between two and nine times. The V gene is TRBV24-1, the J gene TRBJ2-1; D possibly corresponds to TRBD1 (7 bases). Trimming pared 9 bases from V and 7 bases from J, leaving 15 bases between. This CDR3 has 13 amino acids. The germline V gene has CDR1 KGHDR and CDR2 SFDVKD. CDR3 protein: CATSQGGRNEQFF. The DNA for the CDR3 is TGTGCCACCTCCCAGGGGGGTAGGAATGAGCAGTTCTTC.

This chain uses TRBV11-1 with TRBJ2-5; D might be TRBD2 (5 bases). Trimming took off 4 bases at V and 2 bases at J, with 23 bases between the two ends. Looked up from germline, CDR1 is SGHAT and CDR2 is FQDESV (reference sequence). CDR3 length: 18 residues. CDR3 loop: CASSSPGNGIAAQETQYF. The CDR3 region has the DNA TGTGCCAGCAGCTCCCCCGGGAATGGGATAGCAGCACAAGAGACCCAGTACTTC.

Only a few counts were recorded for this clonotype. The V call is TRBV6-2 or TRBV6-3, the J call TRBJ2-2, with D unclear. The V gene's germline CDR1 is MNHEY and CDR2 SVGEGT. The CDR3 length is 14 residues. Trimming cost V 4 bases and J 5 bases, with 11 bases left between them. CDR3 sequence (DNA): TGTGCCAGCAGTTCACAGAGGTGGACCGGGGAGCTGTTTTTT. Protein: CASSSQRWTGELFF.

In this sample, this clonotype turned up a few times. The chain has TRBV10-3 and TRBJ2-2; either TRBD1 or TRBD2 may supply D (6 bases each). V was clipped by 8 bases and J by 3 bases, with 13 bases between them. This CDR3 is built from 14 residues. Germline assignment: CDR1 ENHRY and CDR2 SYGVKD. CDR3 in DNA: TGTGCCATCGGGGGGCAACCGGACACCGGGGAGCTGTTTTTT. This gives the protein CAIGGQPDTGELFF.

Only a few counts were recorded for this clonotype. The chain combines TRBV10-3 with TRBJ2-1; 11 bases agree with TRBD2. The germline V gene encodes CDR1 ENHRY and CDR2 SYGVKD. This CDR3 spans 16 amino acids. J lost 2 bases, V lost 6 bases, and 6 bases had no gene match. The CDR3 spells CAISVSGRVAYNEQFF. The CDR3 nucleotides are TGTGCCATCAGCGTTAGCGGGAGGGTTGCCTACAATGAGCAGTTCTTC.

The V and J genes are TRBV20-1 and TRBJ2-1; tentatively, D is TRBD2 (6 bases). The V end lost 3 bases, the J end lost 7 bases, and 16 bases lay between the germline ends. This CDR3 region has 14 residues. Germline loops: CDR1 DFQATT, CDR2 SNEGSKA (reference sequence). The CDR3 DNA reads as TGCAGTGCTAGGACTAGTCTTAACATGAATGAGCAGTTCTTC. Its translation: CSARTSLNMNEQFF.